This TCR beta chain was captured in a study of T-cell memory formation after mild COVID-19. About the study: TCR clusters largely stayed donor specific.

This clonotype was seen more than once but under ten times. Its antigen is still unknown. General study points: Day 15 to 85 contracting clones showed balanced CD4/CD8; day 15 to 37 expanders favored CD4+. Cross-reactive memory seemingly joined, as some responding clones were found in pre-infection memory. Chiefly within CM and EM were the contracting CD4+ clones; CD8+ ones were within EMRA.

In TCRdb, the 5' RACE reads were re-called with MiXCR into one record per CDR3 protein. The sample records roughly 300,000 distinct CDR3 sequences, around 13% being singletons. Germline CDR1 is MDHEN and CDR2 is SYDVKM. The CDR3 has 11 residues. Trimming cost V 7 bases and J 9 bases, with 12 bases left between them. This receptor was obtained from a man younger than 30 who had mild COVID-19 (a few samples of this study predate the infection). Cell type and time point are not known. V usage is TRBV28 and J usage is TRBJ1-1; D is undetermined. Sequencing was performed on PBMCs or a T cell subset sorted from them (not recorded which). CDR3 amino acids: CASNSRRKAFF. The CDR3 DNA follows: TGTGCCAGCAACTCCAGACGGAAAGCTTTCTTT.